This passage covers 27 T cell receptor beta chains from one sample sequenced in a study of memory CD4+ T cells and cytomegalovirus serostatus. The sort gate was single viable CD3+CD4+CD8-CD45RO+ cells for memory CD4+ T cells. TCRdb keeps only in-frame clones here, not all; method: immunoSEQ multiplex PCR. The repertoire holds tens of thousands of clones, with 82% as singletons. The sequenced material came from memory CD4+ T cells from blood. The receptors come from an adult in good health and CMV-seronegative.

The CDR3 DNA sequence: TGCGCCAGCAGCTTGGCGGGGACAGCGGACATTCAGTACTTC. This gives the protein CASSLAGTADIQYF. The chain joins TRBV5-1 to TRBJ2-4; TRBD1 agrees at 7 bases. Germline trimming cut 0 bases from V and 8 bases from J; bases unmatched to any gene: 5. The CDR3 covers 14 residues. In germline, CDR1 is SGHRS, CDR2 YFSETQ.

The chain employs TRBV19 and TRBJ1-1; no definite D call. V lost 6 bases to trimming and J lost 2 bases, with 13 bases between them. CDR1 is LNHDA, CDR2 SQIVND, per germline (reference sequence). CDR3 length equals 14 residues. CDR3 sequence reads: CASRPGPGNTEAFF. The DNA of the CDR3 is TGTGCCAGTAGGCCGGGCCCTGGTAACACTGAAGCTTTCTTT.

The CDR3 nucleotides are TGTGCCAGCCTTTCAAATCCAGGGGGCGTAACTGAAGCTTTCTTT. Translating gives CASLSNPGGVTEAFF. The rearrangement links TRBV2 to TRBJ1-1; 8 bases are shared with TRBD1. The CDR3 has 15 amino acids. Unmatched junction bases numbered 13, after V lost 8 bases and J lost 5 bases. CDR1 and CDR2 from the germline V gene are SNHLY and FYNNEI.

CDR3 DNA: TGTGCCAGCAGTTTGGGACAGTACTCGATTACTGAAGCTTTCTTT. Residues: CASSLGQYSITEAFF. The J gene is TRBJ1-1, the V gene TRBV27, with 7 bases identical to TRBD1. V lost 3 bases to trimming and J lost 5 bases; unmatched junction nucleotides: 9. The CDR3 has 15 amino acids. Germline CDR1 is MNHEY and CDR2 is SMNVEV (reference sequence).

The rearrangement links TRBV27 to TRBJ1-1; D possibly corresponds to TRBD1 (6 bases). This CDR3 is 15 amino acids long. The V gene lost 4 bases and the J gene lost 3 bases, with 15 bases spanning the gap. The germline V gene encodes CDR1 MNHEY and CDR2 SMNVEV (reference sequence). CDR3 sequence reads: CASSSYRARDTEAFF. DNA for the CDR3: TGTGCCAGCAGTTCCTACAGGGCGCGGGACACTGAAGCTTTCTTT.

The CDR3 DNA sequence: TGCGCCAGCGGCGGGGACCTGATCGTCACCGGGGAGCTGTTTTTT. This encodes CASGGDLIVTGELFF. This rearrangement joins TRBV4-1 to TRBJ2-2, with D possibly being TRBD2 (6 bases). The germline V and J ends were trimmed by 8 bases and 4 bases, with 17 bases remaining between them. CDR3 length: 15 residues. The germline CDR1 and CDR2 sequences are MGHRA and YSYEKL.

To note about this clone: Mismatch with germline at one junction end may stem from a read error. This chain uses TRBV7-2 with TRBJ2-1; 12 positions agree with TRBD2. Germline V gene lookup returns CDR1 SGHTA and CDR2 FQGNSA. The CDR3 is made up of 14 amino acids. CDR3 in amino acids: CASSSLQTSGSRIF. The CDR3 DNA reads as TGTGCCAGCAGTTCCCTCCAGACTAGCGGGAGTCGGATCTTC. The full variable domain, with the rest looked up from reference TRBV7-2 and TRBJ2-1, is GAGVSQSPSNKVTEKGKDVELRCDPISGHTALYWYRQSLGQGLEFLIYFQGNSAPDKSGLPSDRFSAERTGGSVSTLTIQRTQQEDSAVYLCASSSLQTSGSRIFGPGTRLTVL.

V is TRBV7-6 and J is TRBJ1-1; a weak D match, TRBD1 (5 bases). This CDR3 region has 14 residues. The V gene lost 3 bases and the J gene lost 0 bases, with 8 bases spanning the gap. CDR1 is SGHVS, CDR2 FNYEAQ, per germline. The CDR3 here is CASSFADMNTEAFF. DNA of the CDR3: TGTGCCAGCAGCTTCGCGGACATGAACACTGAAGCTTTCTTT.

This sequence joins TRBV7-2 and TRBJ2-7; 7 bases agree with TRBD1. The germline gives CDR1 SGHTA, CDR2 FQGNSA. The length of the CDR3 is 14 residues. Trimming removed 1 base from V and 3 bases from J; junction bases left unmatched: 3. The CDR3, as DNA: TGTGCCAGCAGCTTAGAGGGGGACAGCTACGAGCAGTACTTC. This gives the protein CASSLEGDSYEQYF.

This chain joins TRBV10-2 and TRBJ2-1; TRBD2 might be the D (5 bases). The CDR3 runs 12 residues. Germline V CDR1 and CDR2: WSHSY, SAAADI. The germline V and J ends were trimmed by 2 bases and 10 bases, with 9 bases remaining between them. The CDR3 region is CASSEGGGEQFF. CDR3 sequence (DNA): TGCGCCAGCAGTGAGGGTGGCGGGGAGCAGTTCTTC.

The genes are TRBV29-1 and TRBJ2-7; D possibly corresponds to TRBD1 (6 bases). Germline V CDR1 and CDR2: SQVTM, ANQGSEA. The germline V and J ends were trimmed by 6 bases and 1 base, with 16 bases remaining between them. CDR3 length: 14 residues. This CDR3 is CSVATGTRSYEQYF. In DNA form, the CDR3 reads TGCAGCGTGGCTACTGGGACACGGTCCTACGAGCAGTACTTC.

The J gene is TRBJ1-5, the V gene TRBV6-6; D remains ambiguous. CDR1 is MNHNY, CDR2 SVGAGI, per germline (reference sequence). This CDR3 has 14 amino acids. Trimming left V 4 bases short and J 0 bases short, with 7 bases between. CDR3 sequence (DNA): TGTGCCAGCAGTTGGGTAGATAGCAATCAGCCCCAGCATTTT. Residues: CASSWVDSNQPQHF.

By its share, this clone is medium-sized. This chain joins TRBV4-1 and TRBJ2-1; D is unresolved. The CDR3 is 16 amino acids. V dropped 3 bases and J dropped 1 base, with 13 bases sitting between them. The germline V gene encodes CDR1 MGHRA and CDR2 YSYEKL. The CDR3 DNA sequence: TGCGCCAGCAGCCAGATAGACCTGATTTCCTACAATGAGCAGTTCTTC. This encodes CASSQIDLISYNEQFF.

This clone was observed once. This chain uses TRBV25-1 with TRBJ2-2, with TRBD2 identical over 7 bases. V gave up 3 bases and J gave up 6 bases; unmatched junction bases: 13. CDR1 is MGHDK, CDR2 SYGVNS, per germline. The CDR3 has 17 amino acids. CDR3 sequence (DNA): TGTGCCAGCAGTGAGCGCTTAGGAGCGGGAAGGCCCGGGGAGCTGTTTTTT. Translating gives CASSERLGAGRPGELFF.

The J gene is TRBJ1-2, the V gene TRBV6-6; no reliable D call. Germline-derived CDR1 and CDR2 are MNHNY and SVGAGI (reference sequence). This CDR3 comprises 12 residues. V was trimmed by 8 bases and J by 1 base, leaving 8 bases between them. The DNA of the CDR3 is TGTGCCAGCCGGGGTTTTAACTATGGCTACACCTTC. Protein sequence: CASRGFNYGYTF.

This chain connects TRBV30 to TRBJ2-3; a weak D match, TRBD1 (6 bases). V was trimmed by 7 bases and J by 2 bases, leaving 19 bases between them. Germline V gives CDR1 GTSNPN, CDR2 SVGIG (reference sequence). CDR3 length: 15 residues. The CDR3 reads CAFSMLGQHTDTQYF. The CDR3 coding sequence is TGTGCCTTTTCGATGTTGGGACAACACACAGATACGCAGTATTTT.

This clone was detected only a few times. This chain uses TRBV18 with TRBJ1-1, with D unresolved. This CDR3 is built from 14 residues. Trimming removed 3 bases from V and 3 bases from J, with 11 bases in between. The V gene's germline CDR1 is KGHSH and CDR2 LQKENI. CDR3 loop: CASSPRAGDTEAFF. The CDR3 nucleotides are TGTGCCAGCTCACCGCGGGCGGGCGACACTGAAGCTTTCTTT.

There are a few counts of this clone. This chain connects TRBV5-4 to TRBJ1-2; D not resolved. This CDR3 contains 14 residues. Trimming removed 5 bases from V and 7 bases from J, with 18 bases in between. The germline V gene has CDR1 SGHNT and CDR2 YYREEE (reference sequence). CDR3 sequence reads: CASSSGRLALGYTF. CDR3 DNA: TGTGCCAGCAGTTCGGGCCGACTGGCCCTTGGCTACACCTTC.

The V call is TRBV19, the J call TRBJ2-3; TRBD1 aligns across 9 bases. The V gene's germline CDR1 is LNHDA and CDR2 SQIVND (reference sequence). The J segment lost 2 bases and the V segment lost 9 bases, leaving 6 bases of the junction unmatched. The CDR3 contains 14 residues. In DNA form, the CDR3 reads TGTGCCAGCTCCGACAGGGGGAACACAGATACGCAGTATTTT. This sequence encodes CASSDRGNTDTQYF.

The chain links TRBV14 to TRBJ2-7, with a possible D match to TRBD1 (5 bases). The CDR3 has 15 residues. Trimming stripped 1 base from V and 7 bases from J, with 17 bases between. Germline values: CDR1 SGHDN, CDR2 FVKESK. Here the CDR3 reads CASSQGSGHPMEQYF. The CDR3 DNA sequence: TGTGCCAGCAGCCAAGGATCTGGACACCCCATGGAGCAGTACTTC.

The J gene is TRBJ2-1, the V gene TRBV5-1; no clear D gene. Trimming took 2 bases from V and 9 from J, leaving 12 bases between them. CDR1 and CDR2 from the germline V gene are SGHRS and YFSETQ. This CDR3 region has 13 residues. Written as DNA, the CDR3 is TGCGCCAGCAGCTTAGGTGGGGAAGGTGAGCAGTTCTTC. Its protein is CASSLGGEGEQFF. The full variable domain, with the rest looked up from reference TRBV5-1 and TRBJ2-1, is KAGVTQTPRYLIKTRGQQVTLSCSPISGHRSVSWYQQTPGQGLQFLFEYFSETQRNKGNFPGRFSGRQFSNSRSEMNVSTLELGDSALYLCASSLGGEGEQFFGPGTRLTVL.

V and J are TRBV19 and TRBJ1-1, with D unclear. In germline, CDR1 is LNHDA, CDR2 SQIVND (reference sequence). The CDR3 contains 14 residues. Trimming took off 2 bases at V and 2 bases at J, with 9 bases between the two ends. The CDR3 sequence is CASSILGGNTEAFF. The CDR3 coding sequence is TGTGCCAGTAGTATACTTGGAGGCAACACTGAAGCTTTCTTT.

This sequence joins TRBV5-1 and TRBJ2-1; 11 nucleotides agree with TRBD2. The CDR3 is 14 residues long. Germline trimming cut 4 bases from V and 6 bases from J; bases unmatched to any gene: 3. From germline, CDR1 is SGHRS and CDR2 YFSETQ. CDR3 nucleotide sequence: TGCGCCAGCAGCCCCGGGACTAGCGGCAATGAGCAGTTCTTC. Its translation is CASSPGTSGNEQFF. The full variable domain, rest sourced from reference TRBV5-1 and TRBJ2-1, is KAGVTQTPRYLIKTRGQQVTLSCSPISGHRSVSWYQQTPGQGLQFLFEYFSETQRNKGNFPGRFSGRQFSNSRSEMNVSTLELGDSALYLCASSPGTSGNEQFFGPGTRLTVL.

The rearrangement links TRBV30 to TRBJ2-7; 9 bases align to TRBD1. This CDR3 has 15 amino acids. Per germline, CDR1 GTSNPN and CDR2 SVGIG (reference sequence). The V gene end was trimmed by 1 base and the J gene end by 2 bases; junction bases not matched to a gene: 6. The DNA of the CDR3 is TGTGCCTGGAGTGCCCGGGACAGGGATGCCTACGAGCAGTACTTC. Its translation is CAWSARDRDAYEQYF.

This chain joins TRBV5-1 and TRBJ1-2; D possibly corresponds to TRBD1 (5 bases). The germline CDR1 and CDR2 sequences are SGHRS and YFSETQ. CDR3 length equals 14 residues. V was trimmed by 6 bases and J by 4 bases, leaving 16 bases between them. The CDR3 sequence is CASTPGTDVYGYTF. CDR3 bases: TGCGCCAGCACTCCCGGGACCGACGTCTATGGCTACACCTTC.

The DNA for the CDR3 is TGTGCCAGCAGCTCCCCGTTTGGGACCCAGTACTTC. Amino acids: CASSSPFGTQYF. V is TRBV7-3 and J is TRBJ2-5; no firm D call. Trimming took off 4 bases at V and 7 bases at J, with 10 bases between the two ends. Germline V lookup: CDR1 SGHTA, CDR2 FQGTGA. The CDR3 consists of 12 residues.

This sequence joins TRBV30 and TRBJ2-6; D is unclear. CDR1 and CDR2 from the germline V gene are GTSNPN and SVGIG (reference sequence). Trimming removed 2 bases from V and 0 bases from J, with 14 bases in between. This CDR3 region has 17 residues. The CDR3 region is CAWSPRLGDSGANVLTF. DNA of the CDR3: TGTGCCTGGAGTCCCCGACTTGGGGACTCTGGGGCCAACGTCCTGACTTTC.